The 13 T cell receptor beta chains listed next were all sequenced from one sample in a study of OX40 agonist ivuxolimab in advanced cancers. Sequenced by immunoSEQ multiplex PCR; TCRdb stores in-frame clones only, minus some. The sample shows 10,000 to 11,000 clones, about 60% of them seen only once. The sample was CD4+ or CD8+ T cells sorted from blood, taken in a trial of the OX40 agonist ivuxolimab. The receptors come from an adult with an advanced solid tumor such as melanoma, head and neck, liver or kidney cancer.

This clone has more than one count but fewer than ten. This chain's CDR3 is CASSLRAATNEKLFF. DNA of the CDR3: TGTGCCAGCAGCTTGCGTGCAGCAACTAATGAAAAACTGTTTTTT. The chain uses TRBV5-6 and TRBJ1-4; no clear D. This CDR3 spans 15 amino acids. CDR1 and CDR2 (germline): SGHDT, YYEEEE. V lost 1 base and J lost 0, with 7 bases in between.

The chain links TRBV6-1 to TRBJ1-5; D gene unclear. Trimming removed 3 bases at V and 4 bases at J, with 13 bases between. The germline V gene has CDR1 MNHNS and CDR2 SASEGT. This CDR3 is built from 15 residues. Here the CDR3 reads CASSDAVLGNQPQHF. CDR3 coding DNA: TGTGCCAGCAGTGATGCCGTCTTAGGGAATCAGCCCCAGCATTTT.

The chain couples TRBV7-6 to TRBJ1-1; perhaps TRBD1 as D (5 bases). The length of the CDR3 is 15 residues. Per the germline V gene, CDR1 is SGHVS and CDR2 is FNYEAQ. Trimming left V 1 base short and J 2 bases short, with 11 bases between. CDR3 nucleotide sequence: TGTGCCAGCAGCTTAGAACCAGGGATAAACACTGAAGCTTTCTTT. Amino acids: CASSLEPGINTEAFF.

The gene calls are TRBV15 and TRBJ1-1; TRBD1 matches 8 bases. The J segment lost 0 bases and the V segment lost 5 bases, leaving 2 bases of the junction unmatched. The CDR3 totals 14 residues. Germline V gives CDR1 LNHNV, CDR2 YYDKDF (reference sequence). CDR3 in amino acids: CATSAGGVNTEAFF. The CDR3 nucleotides are TGTGCCACCAGCGCAGGGGGCGTGAACACTGAAGCTTTCTTT.

This clone was detected only a few times. V usage is TRBV2 and J usage is TRBJ1-1, with D uncertain. Trimming pared 3 bases from V and 4 bases from J, leaving 6 bases between. Germline values: CDR1 SNHLY, CDR2 FYNNEI. CDR3 length: 12 residues. The CDR3 protein is CASSEWATEAFF. Written as DNA, the CDR3 is TGTGCCAGCAGTGAGTGGGCCACTGAAGCTTTCTTT.

This clone was recorded only once. The chain links TRBV7-9 to TRBJ1-6; D not certain. Germline V gene lookup returns CDR1 SEHNR and CDR2 FQNEAQ (reference sequence). Trimming shortened V by 4 bases and J by 2 bases, and 15 bases separated the two germline ends. The CDR3 is made up of 17 amino acids. In nucleotides, the CDR3 is TGTGCCAGCAGCTCTCCTCTGGGGAGGCCCTATAATTCACCCCTCCACTTT. Its translation: CASSSPLGRPYNSPLHF.

The genes are TRBV27 and TRBJ2-7, with 12 bases lining up with TRBD2. Trimming at V came to 2 bases and at J to 6 bases, leaving 5 bases not matched to a gene. The CDR3 is 15 residues long. Per the germline V gene, CDR1 is MNHEY and CDR2 is SMNVEV (reference sequence). CDR3 protein: CASSLGTSGSVEQYF. In nucleotides, the CDR3 is TGTGCCAGCAGTTTAGGGACTAGCGGGTCCGTCGAGCAGTACTTC.

J is TRBJ2-7 and V is TRBV5-5; TRBD2 aligns across 14 bases. Germline V gives CDR1 SGHKS, CDR2 YYEKEE (reference sequence). Trimming at V came to 5 bases and at J to 1 base, leaving 5 bases not matched to a gene. CDR3 length: 16 amino acids. The CDR3 loop is CASRAGTSGSSYEQYF. In DNA, the CDR3 is TGTGCCAGCAGAGCCGGGACTAGCGGGAGTTCCTACGAGCAGTACTTC.

This clone has only a few counts. The gene calls are TRBV28 and TRBJ2-7; D possibly matches TRBD1 or TRBD2 (5 bases each). The CDR3 loop spans 14 amino acids. Germline V gene lookup returns CDR1 MDHEN and CDR2 SYDVKM. V lost 5 bases and J lost 4, with 15 bases in between. The CDR3 reads CASSGPSGAYEQYF. CDR3 nucleotides: TGTGCCAGCAGTGGGCCTTCCGGGGCTTACGAGCAGTACTTC.

V and J are TRBV10-3 and TRBJ1-2; 7 bases are shared with TRBD1. Germline V gene sequence: CDR1 ENHRY, CDR2 SYGVKD. This CDR3 region has 13 residues. V lost 6 bases to trimming and J lost 6 bases; unmatched junction nucleotides: 7. CDR3 sequence reads: CAISPRDSDGYTF. Written as DNA, the CDR3 is TGTGCCATCAGCCCCCGGGACAGTGATGGCTACACCTTC.

The chain has TRBV2 and TRBJ2-7; D unclear. CDR1 is SNHLY, CDR2 FYNNEI, per germline. The CDR3 contains 13 residues. V was pared by 1 base and J by 5 bases, with 9 bases between. CDR3 DNA sequence: TGTGCCAGCAGTGAAGAGGGTTGGAACGAGCAGTACTTC. Its translation is CASSEEGWNEQYF.

The chain uses TRBV4-1 and TRBJ1-1, with D possibly matching TRBD1 (6 bases). Germline V gene lookup returns CDR1 MGHRA and CDR2 YSYEKL. V was clipped by 3 bases and J by 6 bases, with 14 bases between them. The CDR3 has 14 residues. The CDR3 loop is CASSQKTGLPEAFF. For the CDR3, the DNA is TGCGCCAGCAGCCAGAAAACAGGGTTACCTGAAGCTTTCTTT.

The chain recombines TRBV7-9 with TRBJ2-1; D possibly corresponds to TRBD1 (5 bases). The germline gives CDR1 SEHNR, CDR2 FQNEAQ (reference sequence). There are 18 residues in the CDR3. V gave up 5 bases and J gave up 4 bases, with 24 bases separating them. CDR3 DNA sequence: TGTGCCAGCAGCGAATCGGTGACAGACTCGAATCCGTACAATGAGCAGTTCTTC. It codes for CASSESVTDSNPYNEQFF.